This is a list of T cell receptor beta chains from one sample in a study of response to subunit inactivated influenza vaccine. TCRdb passed the RT-PCR reads through MiXCR, listing each CDR3 protein once. This sample carries 400,000 to 650,000 distinct CDR3 sequences, about 7.2% of them seen once, and the ten largest clones take over 10%. Sequenced here: PBMCs from blood, sampled less than 25 months after vaccination. The receptors come from a man between 50 and 75 years old who received an inactivated influenza vaccine. Both conserved end residues are part of each CDR3. The D gene is left open where the match is weak. Only some rows state a clone size, as once, few, many or a class for expanded clones.

clone size	D gene	V gene	J gene	CDR3 DNA	CDR3 protein
-	-	TRBV29-1	TRBJ1-1	TGCAGCGTCCACTATCAGAAGTCCAACACTGAAGCTTTCTTT	CSVHYQKSNTEAFF
-	-	TRBV5-1	TRBJ2-3	TGCGCCAGCAGCCTCCCTAGCTCAGATACGCAGTATTTT	CASSLPSSDTQYF
many	-	TRBV7-2	TRBJ1-2	TGTGCCAGCACCGGACAAAACTATGGCTACACCTTC	CASTGQNYGYTF
few	-	TRBV20-1	TRBJ1-1	TGCAGTGCTACGCTTTCGGCAGCGAACACTGAAGCTTTCTTT	CSATLSAANTEAFF
many	-	TRBV5-6	TRBJ2-2	TGTGCCAGCAGCTCAGCCGGGACCCAACCCACCGGGGAGCTGTTTTTT	CASSSAGTQPTGELFF
many	TRBD2	TRBV20-1	TRBJ2-1	TGCAGTGCCCTCAATCGACTAGCGGGGGGAAACAATGAGCAGTTCTTC	CSALNRLAGGNNEQFF
-	-	TRBV24-1	TRBJ2-5	TGTGCCACCAGTTTGGGGAGAGGGGTCTACCAAGAGACCCAGTACTTC	CATSLGRGVYQETQYF
-	TRBD2	TRBV7-3	TRBJ2-1	TGTGCCAGCAGCATGACTAGCGGAAACTACAATGAGCAGTTCTTC	CASSMTSGNYNEQFF
few	-	TRBV12-3/TRBV12-4	TRBJ1-1	TGTGCCAGCAGGCCCGGACACGCGAACACTGAAGCTTTCTTT	CASRPGHANTEAFF
few	-	TRBV19	TRBJ2-6	TGTGCCAGTAGTCCAAGCGGACAGTTCTCTGGGGCCAACGTCCTGACTTTC	CASSPSGQFSGANVLTF
few	TRBD2	TRBV5-6	TRBJ2-3	TGTGCCAGCAGCGTCAGCGGGAGCGGGGGCACAGATACGCAGTATTTT	CASSVSGSGGTDTQYF
-	-	TRBV7-9	TRBJ1-5	TGTGCCAGCAGCCGGGGGCCACTAGAGCCCCAGCATTTT	CASSRGPLEPQHF
few	TRBD1	TRBV20-1	TRBJ2-7	TGCAGTGCTAGTTTCGGGACAGGGGGTTCCGAGCAGTACTTC	CSASFGTGGSEQYF
many	-	TRBV29-1	TRBJ2-1	TGCAGCGTTGACCCGACAGGTTACAATGAGCAGTTCTTC	CSVDPTGYNEQFF
-	-	TRBV30	TRBJ2-7	TGTGCCTGGAGTTTGGTGGGGGGCGCCGAGCAGTACTTC	CAWSLVGGAEQYF
few	-	TRBV29-1	TRBJ2-4	TGCAGCGTCATACTCTGGGGGAGAGGTGCGGAAAACATTCAGTACTTC	CSVILWGRGAENIQYF
-	TRBD1	TRBV6-5	TRBJ1-2	TGTGCCAGCAGTTACCGGACAGGGAGTTACTATGGCTACACCTTC	CASSYRTGSYYGYTF
-	TRBD2	TRBV9	TRBJ2-3	TGTGCCAGCAGCGTAGGGGGACTAGCGGGAGATACGCAGTATTTT	CASSVGGLAGDTQYF
-	TRBD2	TRBV7-3	TRBJ2-2	TGTGCCAGCAGCCCGCGGGAGCCTGGGAGCACCGGGGAGCTGTTTTTT	CASSPREPGSTGELFF
many	-	TRBV6-5	TRBJ2-3	TGTGCCAGCAGTTACTCCCGACTGAGCACAGATACGCAGTATTTT	CASSYSRLSTDTQYF
-	-	TRBV7-9	TRBJ1-5	TGTGCCAGCGGGGCAGGGAATCAGCCCCAGCATTTT	CASGAGNQPQHF
-	-	TRBV28	TRBJ2-3	TGTGCCAGCAGCTCCTCCACGGGATGGGGCGCCCAGACAGATACGCAGTATTTT	CASSSSTGWGAQTDTQYF
many	TRBD1	TRBV20-1	TRBJ1-2	TGCAGTGCTAGAGATTTAAACAGGGGGCATCATGGCTACACCTTC	CSARDLNRGHHGYTF
-	TRBD2	TRBV19	TRBJ2-1	TGTGCCAGCAGAGAGGTAGCGGGAGGCGGAGATGAGCAGTTCTTC	CASREVAGGGDEQFF
few	TRBD2	TRBV5-1	TRBJ2-3	TGCGCCAGCAGCCACGGACTAGCGGGCCTCACAGATACGCAGTATTTT	CASSHGLAGLTDTQYF
-	-	TRBV6-1	TRBJ2-1	TGTGCCAGCAGTGAAGGAGGGTTTAGGTTCTTC	CASSEGGFRFF
many	-	TRBV14	TRBJ1-2	TGTGCCAGCAGCCAGTCCGGGGGACGGGGAGGCTACACCTTC	CASSQSGGRGGYTF
-	-	TRBV6-2/TRBV6-3	TRBJ2-6	TGTGCCAGCAGGGCTCGGACGGGCCGTGATGGGGCCAACGTCCTGACTTTC	CASRARTGRDGANVLTF
few	-	TRBV5-6	TRBJ1-3	TGTGCCAGCAGCTCGGGGCCGTTCTCTGGAAACACCATATATTTT	CASSSGPFSGNTIYF
-	TRBD1	TRBV7-8	TRBJ2-5	TGTGCCAGCAGCTTAGTGGGACAGACCCTAGGGACCCAGTACTTC	CASSLVGQTLGTQYF
once	-	TRBV29-1	TRBJ1-1	TGCAGCGTTGAGGGCTCTCGGACTGAAGCTTTCTTT	CSVEGSRTEAFF
-	-	TRBV12-3/TRBV12-4	TRBJ2-7	TGTGCCAGCAGTTTAGCGTTGAGTAGCGGAACTACCCCCTACGAGCAGTACTTC	CASSLALSSGTTPYEQYF
few	TRBD2	TRBV15	TRBJ2-5	TGTGCCACCAGCAGAGATCCCGTCTCTAGCGGGGGCCGGGAGACCCAGTACTTC	CATSRDPVSSGGRETQYF